These 19 T cell receptor beta chains came from one sample sequenced in a study of cytomegalovirus exposure and HLA in healthy donors. With 60 Vbeta and 13 Jbeta primers, the PCR was carried out. Sequencing used immunoSEQ multiplex PCR; TCRdb keeps in-frame clones, though not all of them. The data hold 100,000 or so clones, with about four fifths observed a single time. The material sequenced was PBMCs. Receptors were obtained from a woman aged 40 to 49 in good health and CMV-seronegative.

This clone showed up just a few times. J is TRBJ1-1 and V is TRBV2; D call uncertain. CDR3 length: 13 amino acids. CDR1 is SNHLY, CDR2 FYNNEI, per germline. The V end lost 5 bases, the J end lost 1 base, and 8 bases lay between the germline ends. The CDR3 region has the DNA TGTGCCAGCAGTCGGGTTGGGAACACTGAAGCTTTCTTT. This codes for CASSRVGNTEAFF.

The chain joins TRBV6-5 to TRBJ1-1; 7 nucleotides align to TRBD1. The CDR3 has 14 amino acids. V was pared by 6 bases and J by 0 bases, with 4 bases of the junction left unmatched. Per germline, CDR1 MNHEY and CDR2 SVGAGI. CDR3 amino acids: CASSSRGVNTEAFF. CDR3 DNA: TGTGCCAGCAGCAGCAGGGGGGTGAACACTGAAGCTTTCTTT.

The chain uses TRBV2 and TRBJ1-1; perhaps TRBD1 as D (6 bases). Trimming removed 0 bases from V and 5 bases from J, with 16 bases in between. Germline CDR1 SNHLY, CDR2 FYNNEI. This CDR3 is built from 16 residues. CDR3 sequence reads: CASSEAPISRGTEAFF. CDR3 DNA sequence: TGTGCCAGCAGTGAAGCGCCGATATCTAGGGGGACTGAAGCTTTCTTT.

This chain connects TRBV15 to TRBJ2-2, with 7 bases fitting TRBD1. The CDR3 is 15 residues long. Germline trimming cut 9 bases from V and 4 bases from J; bases unmatched to any gene: 11. CDR1 and CDR2 from the germline V gene are LNHNV and YYDKDF (reference sequence). DNA for the CDR3: TGTGCCACTTCATTAGGACAGGAGACCACCGGGGAGCTGTTTTTT. It yields the protein CATSLGQETTGELFF.

This clone was observed a handful of times. The genes are TRBV2 and TRBJ1-6; perhaps TRBD1 as D (5 bases). CDR3 length: 16 amino acids. V gave up 5 bases and J gave up 0 bases, with 11 bases separating them. Germline V lookup: CDR1 SNHLY, CDR2 FYNNEI. For the CDR3, the DNA is TGTGCCAGCAGTCGAGACAGAGACTCCTATAATTCACCCCTCCACTTT. Residues: CASSRDRDSYNSPLHF.

This clone was recorded once. The CDR3 here is CASSLLAGGPDTQYF. CDR3 nucleotides: TGTGCCAGCAGCTTACTAGCGGGGGGGCCAGATACGCAGTATTTT. V gene TRBV7-2 combines with J gene TRBJ2-3, with 12 positions matching TRBD2. CDR3 length: 15 residues. The trim removed 2 bases at V and 4 bases at J, leaving 1 base unmatched. The germline gives CDR1 SGHTA, CDR2 FQGNSA.

V usage is TRBV6-1 and J usage is TRBJ2-3, with D unclear. V was trimmed by 6 bases and J by 6 bases, leaving 13 bases between them. The CDR3 is made up of 13 amino acids. Germline V gives CDR1 MNHNS, CDR2 SASEGT. The CDR3 DNA reads as TGTGCCAGCAGGCGGCTTCAATGGGATACGCAGTATTTT. Translating it yields CASRRLQWDTQYF.

The table lists this clone with a few counts. This chain connects TRBV18 to TRBJ1-6, with a tentative D call TRBD1 (5 bases). The germline gives CDR1 KGHSH, CDR2 LQKENI. The CDR3 loop spans 16 amino acids. V lost 2 bases and J lost 5, with 13 bases in between. CDR3: CASSPTQGGNNSPLHF. The CDR3 region has the DNA TGTGCCAGCTCACCAACCCAGGGTGGGAATAATTCACCCCTCCACTTT.

The chain combines TRBV7-2 with TRBJ2-7; 7 bases line up with TRBD1. V lost 4 bases, J lost 3 bases, and 9 bases stayed unmatched. The germline gives CDR1 SGHTA, CDR2 FQGNSA. This CDR3 spans 15 amino acids. The CDR3 is CASSSPPRGHYEQYF. For the CDR3, the DNA is TGTGCCAGCAGCTCGCCTCCTAGGGGGCACTACGAGCAGTACTTC.

The CDR3 is CASSIDDGTGQGYTF. In nucleotides, the CDR3 is TGTGCCAGTAGTATAGACGACGGGACAGGGCAGGGCTACACCTTC. The chain joins TRBV19 to TRBJ1-2; 9 nucleotides align to TRBD1. CDR3 length equals 15 residues. Germline CDR1 is LNHDA and CDR2 is SQIVND (reference sequence). Germline trimming cut 0 bases from V and 8 bases from J; bases unmatched to any gene: 7. The full variable domain, with the rest looked up from reference TRBV19 and TRBJ1-2, is DGGITQSPKYLFRKEGQNVTLSCEQNLNHDAMYWYRQDPGQGLRLIYYSQIVNDFQKGDIAEGYSVSREKKESFPLTVTSAQKNPTAFYLCASSIDDGTGQGYTFGSGTRLTVV.

The gene calls are TRBV7-9 and TRBJ1-2, with D unclear. Looked up from germline, CDR1 is SEHNR and CDR2 is FQNEAQ (reference sequence). This CDR3 is built from 17 residues. V was clipped by 6 bases and J by 5 bases, with 25 bases between them. The CDR3, as DNA: TGTGCCAGCAGTTCAAGCCCATCGGGTGCCCGCCTTTATGGCTACACCTTC. This sequence encodes CASSSSPSGARLYGYTF.

This rearrangement joins TRBV30 to TRBJ1-4; D is unresolved. Per the germline V gene, CDR1 is GTSNPN and CDR2 is SVGIG (reference sequence). CDR3 length equals 12 residues. V lost 8 bases and J 4 bases, leaving 11 bases between the germline ends. As DNA, the CDR3 is TGTGCCCGTGAGGACTTTAATGAAAAACTGTTTTTT. Its translation is CAREDFNEKLFF.

A remark on this clone: A read error may account for a junction end that differs from germline. The rearrangement uses TRBV9 and TRBJ1-1, with 10 bases that match TRBD1. The germline gives CDR1 SGDLS, CDR2 YYNGEE. The CDR3 has 18 residues. The CDR3 DNA is TGTGCCAGCAGCGCGGCCGGGACAGGGGAGCTTATGAATACTGAAGCTTTCTTT. Translation: CASSAAGTGELMNTEAFF.

The genes are TRBV15 and TRBJ1-6; possible D gene TRBD1, 6 bases. V lost 1 base, J lost 6 bases, and 13 bases lay in between. CDR3 length: 16 amino acids. Germline CDR1 reads LNHNV; CDR2 reads YYDKDF (reference sequence). The CDR3 bases are TGTGCCACCAGCAGAGTCCGGGGGGCGATTAATTCACCCCTCCACTTT. Translation gives CATSRVRGAINSPLHF.

The rearrangement uses TRBV7-2 and TRBJ1-2, with TRBD1 matching over 7 bases. CDR3 size: 13 residues. Germline values: CDR1 SGHTA, CDR2 FQGNSA. V lost 2 bases, J lost 7 bases, and 4 bases stayed unmatched. CDR3 residues: CASSLPTGVGYTF. CDR3 bases: TGTGCCAGCAGCTTACCCACAGGGGTTGGCTACACCTTC. Full variable domain (rest looked up from reference TRBV7-2 and TRBJ1-2): GAGVSQSPSNKVTEKGKDVELRCDPISGHTALYWYRQSLGQGLEFLIYFQGNSAPDKSGLPSDRFSAERTGGSVSTLTIQRTQQEDSAVYLCASSLPTGVGYTFGSGTRLTVV.

The V and J genes are TRBV5-7 and TRBJ1-1; D may be TRBD1 (5 bases). TRBV5-7 is flagged as an ORF with uncertain function. The CDR3 has 16 amino acids. V was pared by 0 bases and J by 0 bases, with 12 bases between. CDR3 amino acids: CASSLGWGEMNTEAFF. The CDR3 DNA sequence: TGTGCCAGCAGCTTGGGTTGGGGGGAAATGAACACTGAAGCTTTCTTT.

This clone was seen only a few times. The chain recombines TRBV7-9 with TRBJ2-7; 13 nucleotides line up with TRBD2. CDR1 is SEHNR and CDR2 is FQNEAQ in the germline V gene (reference sequence). This CDR3 has 16 residues. V shed 1 base, J shed 4 bases, and the junction held 4 bases outside the gene matches. The CDR3 protein is CASSLVSGLAGYEQYF. Here the CDR3 DNA reads TGTGCCAGCAGCTTAGTTTCGGGACTAGCGGGGTACGAGCAGTACTTC.

The V and J genes are TRBV5-6 and TRBJ1-4, with 8 nucleotides matching TRBD1. J lost 4 bases, V lost 1 base, and 3 bases had no gene match. This CDR3 contains 15 residues. Germline assignment: CDR1 SGHDT and CDR2 YYEEEE. The CDR3 loop reads CASSLSTGDNEKLFF. Here the CDR3 DNA reads TGTGCCAGCAGCTTGTCGACAGGGGATAATGAAAAACTGTTTTTT.

The chain combines TRBV5-4 with TRBJ2-1, with D perhaps matching TRBD1 (6 bases). The CDR3 is made up of 13 amino acids. Germline lookup yields CDR1 SGHNT and CDR2 YYREEE (reference sequence). V gave up 0 bases and J gave up 6 bases, with 7 bases separating them. In DNA, the CDR3 is TGTGCCAGCAGCTTGGGGGGGCTCAATGAGCAGTTCTTC. This translates into CASSLGGLNEQFF.